The present T cell receptor (beta chain) was sequenced within a study of T cell responses to AZD1222 COVID-19 vaccine. Remarks on this clone: Its antigen is not known. One end of the junction does not line up with germline, which may come from a read error.

Broader study findings: Baseline testing showed seropositivity in only six AZD1222 recipients.

Profiling relied on immunoSEQ multiplex PCR, and the TCRdb table lists in-frame clones only, not all of them. The profile shows about 150,000 clones, about 91% of them singletons. The CDR3 has 12 amino acids. Germline V gene lookup returns CDR1 MNHEY and CDR2 SMNVEV (reference sequence). The V and J genes are TRBV27 and TRBJ1-2; a possible D gene is TRBD1 (5 bases). This sample comprised peripheral blood, obtained on day 0 of AZD1222 vaccination. The source is an adult in good health. In nucleotides, the CDR3 is TGCGACTATCCCGGGGGAAACTATGGCTACACCTTC. Amino acids: CDYPGGNYGYTF.